A selection of T cell receptor beta chains follows, all from one sample in a study of early T cells in non-severe SARS-CoV-2 infection. TCRdb processed the 5' RACE reads anew with MiXCR; each CDR3 protein has one entry. The profile shows about 83,000 distinct CDR3 sequences, roughly 13% of them singletons. Sequenced: whole blood. Source of these receptors: an adult who was a healthcare worker with PCR-confirmed SARS-CoV-2 infection or an uninfected control (not recorded which). Both conserved end residues are part of each CDR3. D genes are given only for firm matches. Not every row has a clone size; where given, it reads once, few, many or a size class.

j_gene: TRBJ2-7; abundance: few; v_gene: TRBV2; d_gene: -; CDR3aa: CASKGGSPYEQYF; CDR3nt: TGTGCCAGCAAGGGAGGCTCGCCCTACGAGCAGTACTTC
j_gene: TRBJ2-3; abundance: -; v_gene: TRBV6-2/TRBV6-3; d_gene: -; CDR3aa: CAIRGRGTDTQYF; CDR3nt: TGTGCCATACGGGGGCGGGGCACAGATACGCAGTATTTT
j_gene: TRBJ2-7; abundance: -; v_gene: TRBV6-5; d_gene: -; CDR3aa: CASGMVRGEQYF; CDR3nt: TGTGCCAGCGGTATGGTTCGGGGCGAGCAGTACTTC
j_gene: TRBJ2-5; abundance: many; v_gene: TRBV19; d_gene: TRBD1; CDR3aa: CASSMTGGKETQYF; CDR3nt: TGTGCCAGTAGTATGACAGGGGGCAAAGAGACCCAGTACTTC
j_gene: TRBJ1-6; abundance: -; v_gene: TRBV7-2; d_gene: -; CDR3aa: CASSLFQGRNSPLHF; CDR3nt: TGTGCCAGCAGCCTATTCCAGGGGCGAAATTCACCCCTCCACTTT
j_gene: TRBJ1-5; abundance: many; v_gene: TRBV2; d_gene: TRBD1; CDR3aa: CASSQRTGRNQPQHF; CDR3nt: TGTGCCAGCAGCCAAAGGACAGGGCGCAATCAGCCCCAGCATTTT
j_gene: TRBJ1-3; abundance: many; v_gene: TRBV2; d_gene: -; CDR3aa: CASRKDSYSGNTIYF; CDR3nt: TGTGCCAGCAGGAAGGACAGTTACTCTGGAAACACCATATATTTT
j_gene: TRBJ1-3; abundance: -; v_gene: TRBV7-6; d_gene: -; CDR3aa: CASSSSGGRAGNTIYF; CDR3nt: TGTGCCAGCAGCTCGAGTGGGGGAAGGGCTGGAAACACCATATATTTT
j_gene: TRBJ1-1; abundance: -; v_gene: TRBV9; d_gene: -; CDR3aa: CASRRTENTEAFF; CDR3nt: TGTGCCAGCCGAAGGACTGAGAACACTGAAGCTTTCTTT
j_gene: TRBJ1-2; abundance: once; v_gene: TRBV3-1; d_gene: -; CDR3aa: CASSQEVEYGYTF; CDR3nt: TGTGCCAGCAGCCAAGAGGTTGAGTATGGCTACACCTTC
j_gene: TRBJ2-5; abundance: many; v_gene: TRBV20-1; d_gene: -; CDR3aa: CSASGRRDKYQETQYF; CDR3nt: TGCAGTGCTAGTGGCCGGCGGGACAAGTACCAAGAGACCCAGTACTTC
j_gene: TRBJ1-1; abundance: -; v_gene: TRBV5-6; d_gene: -; CDR3aa: CASSLTRSEAFF; CDR3nt: TGTGCCAGCAGCTTGACAAGGTCGGAAGCTTTCTTT
j_gene: TRBJ2-5; abundance: few; v_gene: TRBV7-9; d_gene: TRBD1; CDR3aa: CASSLGQGAQQETQYF; CDR3nt: TGTGCCAGCAGCTTAGGGCAGGGGGCGCAACAAGAGACCCAGTACTTC
j_gene: TRBJ2-3; abundance: -; v_gene: TRBV7-8; d_gene: -; CDR3aa: CASSPRQTASTDTQYF; CDR3nt: TGTGCCAGCAGCCCCAGACAGACGGCTAGCACAGATACGCAGTATTTT
j_gene: TRBJ1-1; abundance: -; v_gene: TRBV25-1; d_gene: -; CDR3aa: CASSEYGRGGRNTEAFF; CDR3nt: TGTGCCAGCAGTGAATATGGCCGGGGTGGTAGGAACACTGAAGCTTTCTTT
j_gene: TRBJ1-2; abundance: few; v_gene: TRBV6-5; d_gene: -; CDR3aa: CASSYGRQGNYGYTF; CDR3nt: TGTGCCAGCAGTTACGGTCGCCAGGGGAACTATGGCTACACCTTC
j_gene: TRBJ1-2; abundance: -; v_gene: TRBV7-2; d_gene: TRBD1; CDR3aa: CASSSQGGGYTF; CDR3nt: TGTGCCAGCAGCTCCCAGGGGGGAGGCTACACCTTC
j_gene: TRBJ2-5; abundance: -; v_gene: TRBV7-2; d_gene: -; CDR3aa: CASSILGGPQETQYF; CDR3nt: TGTGCCAGCAGCATCCTCGGGGGGCCCCAGGAGACCCAGTACTTC
j_gene: TRBJ2-3; abundance: many; v_gene: TRBV20-1; d_gene: TRBD1; CDR3aa: CSARDWGTGGRTDTQYF; CDR3nt: TGCAGTGCTAGAGATTGGGGAACAGGGGGCCGGACAGATACGCAGTATTTT
j_gene: TRBJ1-2; abundance: few; v_gene: TRBV29-1; d_gene: -; CDR3aa: CSVAGGYGYTF; CDR3nt: TGCAGCGTTGCCGGGGGCTATGGCTACACCTTC
j_gene: TRBJ2-5; abundance: -; v_gene: TRBV4-3; d_gene: -; CDR3aa: CASSQEGTPEETQYF; CDR3nt: TGCGCCAGCAGCCAAGAGGGGACACCCGAAGAGACCCAGTACTTC
j_gene: TRBJ2-7; abundance: many; v_gene: TRBV7-6; d_gene: -; CDR3aa: CASSLVGGYEQYF; CDR3nt: TGTGCCAGCAGCTTGGTGGGGGGCTACGAGCAGTACTTC